Detailed here is one T cell receptor (beta chain). The target of this receptor is not known. The sample holds no much larger clone one base away, and base qualities are not on file. These data originate in a study of a mutant IDH1 vaccine in newly diagnosed glioma (dated by TCRdb to the early 2020s). Notes on the research overall: Of the 30 or so patients who were treated, approximately 62% were male and approximately 38% were female, and the mean age was about 40 years. For exploratory analyses, longitudinal TCRB deep sequencing was carried out in 25 treated patients wherever samples were available. Six visits were used for peripheral blood collection: V03 (baseline), V05, V07, V10, V12 and V13. Prior to enrollment, patients had been given standard therapy consisting of radiotherapy alone, temozolomide alone, or radiochemotherapy with temozolomide, with the combination given to most patients. The paper's findings and limits, for the study overall: Across multiple MHC alleles, vaccine-induced immune responses were seen in 85% to 95% of patients. Availability determined which PBMC samples were chosen for TCRB deep sequencing. Pseudoprogression seemed to be unrelated to changes in the top peripheral T cell clonotypes found by TCRB sequencing. According to the authors, sample limitations meant that analyses of patient blood samples could not be reproduced.

Measured from the cysteine to the phenylalanine, the CDR3 is 13 residues long. The only DNA kept is the CDR3, 39 bases in frame from the first base. The germline V gene supplies CDR1 SGHDT and CDR2 YYEEEE. V and J lose 6 bases and 0 bases, and a span of 10 bases separates them. The protocol used for the library was the immunoSEQ multiplex PCR assay. Rearranged TCR beta chain sequences were amplified with the hsTCRB Kit following the manufacturer's protocol. Sequencing of TCRB libraries was carried out on an Illumina MiSeq. Processing in the source paper ran as follows. The kit vendor's proprietary platform handled demultiplexing, trimming and gene mapping. TCRdb carries this immuneACCESS record with in-frame sequences only. Its versions omit some clonotypes, under half of them owing to an unresolved V gene in the studies checked, with the rest unexplained. V and J calls and clone size follow that table, whereas D and trimming were derived from the DNA. This sample gives some 87,000 clones in total; roughly 75% of them show up just once. The top ten clonotypes cover 6.5% to 9.5% of the sample.

This specimen's time point label, per the study, means: baseline, week 1 (first vaccination visit). Read against the paper, the sample's treatment or condition label means: pre-vaccination baseline after standard-of-care therapy. Donors had newly diagnosed WHO grade 3 or 4 IDH1-mutant astrocytomas with loss of nuclear ATRX. The samples were drawn from NOA16, a multicentre, single-arm, open-label phase I trial in Germany that tested a mutant IDH1 peptide vaccine in humans for the first time. Visit V03 blood draws served as the baseline sample for immunogenicity testing. Genomic DNA for TCRB sequencing was extracted from EDTA blood using the DNeasy Blood and Tissue Kit.

This specimen was PBMCs, taken from a glioma patient treated with radiotherapy, temozolomide or both. Recombination joined TRBV5-6 with TRBJ2-7; a confident D gene designation cannot be given. The TCR originated in a man aged 40-50 years with glioma. The CDR3 is CASTRAPSYEQYF. The DNA is as follows: TGTGCCAGCACCCGTGCGCCCTCCTACGAGCAGTACTTC.